The source of this T cell receptor (beta chain) is a study of T cell responses to AZD1222 COVID-19 vaccine. Regarding the study as a whole: Unmutated variant regions reportedly attract nearly half of all spike-specific TCRs. Increases in Spike-specific TCR breadth and depth were seen after two AZD1222 doses.

This CDR3 spans 14 amino acids. Germline CDR1 reads KGHSH; CDR2 reads LQKENI. The V and J ends lost 6 bases and 15 bases respectively, with 23 bases between them. Measured with immunoSEQ multiplex PCR; TCRdb has only the in-frame clones, and not every one. The data show roughly 120,000 clones, about 88% seen once. This clone was found once. Its antigen is not known. This clonotype was sampled from an adult in good health. This specimen consisted of peripheral blood, obtained on day 0 of AZD1222 vaccination. V and J are TRBV18 and TRBJ1-4, with D possibly matching TRBD1 (5 bases). CDR3 bases: TGTGCCAGCTCCCGCGGGACTTCAACACGAGGAGTGTTTTTT. It specifies CASSRGTSTRGVFF.